This T cell receptor (beta chain) is from a study of CD8+ T cells in alopecia areata. This CDR3 has 15 residues. In germline, CDR1 is SGHRS, CDR2 YFSETQ. V lost 0 bases to trimming and J lost 4 bases, with 10 bases between them. Comments on this clone: What it recognizes is unknown.

Following RNA extraction, reverse transcription yielded cDNA that acted as the sequencing template. TCRdb keeps only in-frame clones here, not all; method: immunoSEQ multiplex PCR. The repertoire includes some 110,000 clones, 58% of them detected once, and approximately 29% sits in the top ten. Documented treatment: oral pan-JAK inhibitor, 5-10 mg twice daily. General study findings and limits: Shared TCR sequences were less clear between patients than in mice, possibly partly from HLA diversity.

The rearrangement links TRBV5-1 to TRBJ2-2; D is perhaps TRBD2 (6 bases). This TCR derives from a human donor with alopecia areata. The sequencing here drew on CD8+ T cells sorted from blood, taken at week 4, from a patient treated with tofacitinib. CDR3 protein: CASSLVAAITGELFF. The CDR3 DNA reads TGCGCCAGCAGCTTGGTAGCGGCTATCACCGGGGAGCTGTTTTTT.